This TCR beta chain was recovered during a study of cytomegalovirus exposure and HLA in healthy donors. Per the germline V gene, CDR1 is SGHRS and CDR2 is YFSETQ. Trimming took 0 bases from V and 4 from J; bases not matched to a gene: 6. CDR3 length: 15 residues. Vbeta (60) and Jbeta (13) primers were used in the PCR. Using immunoSEQ multiplex PCR, the repertoire was profiled, and TCRdb retains in-frame clones only, with some absent. The table shows over 130,000 clones, with under 75% occurring only once. Whole-study findings and limits: The authors later found HLA-associated TCR beta chains more clonally expanded than equally common others. Segments of the TCR beta V type were, in most cases, productive about 90% or about 30% of the time in an earlier analysis.

Details on this clone: Its antigen is not identified.

Specimen: PBMCs. This TCR was sampled from a woman in her sixties or seventies in good health and CMV-seropositive. V usage is TRBV5-1 and J usage is TRBJ1-2; 7 bases map to TRBD1. CDR3: CASSLASAGGYGYTF. CDR3 nucleotide sequence: TGCGCCAGCAGCTTGGCCAGCGCAGGGGGCTATGGCTACACCTTC.